The 20 T cell receptor beta chains below all came from one sample that was sequenced in a study of graft-versus-host responses after intestinal transplantation. What these receptors recognize is not known. Produced via immunoSEQ multiplex PCR; TCRdb's table is partial and in-frame only. The table lists some 85,000 clones, approximately 90% of them singletons, with more than 0.35% in the top ten. The specimen was unstimulated CD8+ T cells sorted from spleen or lymph node cells, collected before transplant. The receptors were sampled from a human donor who was the organ donor for an intestinal transplant.

The J gene is TRBJ1-3, the V gene TRBV29-1; no definite D call. This CDR3 has 12 residues. The germline V gene has CDR1 SQVTM and CDR2 ANQGSEA. V was trimmed by 4 bases and J by 4 bases, leaving 8 bases between them. This chain's CDR3 is CSVGEEGNTIYF. CDR3 nucleotides: TGCAGCGTTGGGGAGGAGGGAAACACCATATATTTT.

This clone was observed once. The chain uses TRBV19 and TRBJ2-7; possibly TRBD2 for D (6 bases). CDR1 and CDR2 from the germline V gene are LNHDA and SQIVND (reference sequence). The CDR3 length is 15 residues. Trimming removed 2 bases at V and 2 bases at J, with 13 bases between. The CDR3 bases are TGTGCCAGTAGTATAAGGCGGGAACTACCCTACGAGCAGTACTTC. It is translated as CASSIRRELPYEQYF. Combining the CDR3 with reference TRBV19 and TRBJ2-7 gives the whole variable domain DGGITQSPKYLFRKEGQNVTLSCEQNLNHDAMYWYRQDPGQGLRLIYYSQIVNDFQKGDIAEGYSVSREKKESFPLTVTSAQKNPTAFYLCASSIRRELPYEQYFGPGTRLTVT.

The genes are TRBV2 and TRBJ2-5; TRBD2 is a possible D gene (6 bases). The V gene lost 3 bases and the J gene lost 4 bases, with 18 bases spanning the gap. The CDR3 loop spans 16 amino acids. Per germline, CDR1 SNHLY and CDR2 FYNNEI. This CDR3 reads CASSDWRGTIGETQYF. CDR3 coding DNA: TGTGCCAGCAGTGACTGGCGGGGAACGATCGGAGAGACCCAGTACTTC.

The rearrangement joins TRBV19 to TRBJ1-1, with D maybe TRBD1 (5 bases). Germline V CDR1 and CDR2: LNHDA, SQIVND (reference sequence). Trimming shortened V by 6 bases and J by 8 bases, and 19 bases separated the two germline ends. The CDR3 covers 14 residues. CDR3 loop: CASRTYPGGAEAFF. In DNA form, the CDR3 reads TGTGCCAGTAGAACCTACCCGGGAGGGGCGGAAGCTTTCTTT.

The gene calls are TRBV7-9 and TRBJ2-7, with 10 nucleotides matching TRBD1. Losses at the gene ends were 4 bases for V and 6 bases for J; bases not matched to a gene: 9. Germline CDR1 reads SEHNR; CDR2 reads FQNEAQ (reference sequence). The CDR3 runs 15 residues. The CDR3 here is CASSYQTGTGVEQYF. The CDR3 DNA is TGTGCCAGCAGCTACCAGACCGGGACAGGGGTCGAGCAGTACTTC. Using reference TRBV7-9 and TRBJ2-7 for the parts outside the CDR3, the full variable domain is DTGVSQNPRHKITKRGQNVTFRCDPISEHNRLYWYRQTLGQGPEFLTYFQNEAQLEKSRLLSDRFSAERPKGSFSTLEIQRTEQGDSAMYLCASSYQTGTGVEQYFGPGTRLTVT.

The rearrangement links TRBV7-2 to TRBJ1-2; no clear D gene. Germline lookup yields CDR1 SGHTA and CDR2 FQGNSA. The CDR3 has 14 amino acids. Trimming removed 1 base from V and 0 bases from J, with 6 bases in between. The CDR3 loop reads CASSLVYTNYGYTF. CDR3 DNA sequence: TGTGCCAGCAGCTTAGTGTATACTAACTATGGCTACACCTTC.

CDR3 sequence: CASSLRGSPLHF. The CDR3 nucleotides are TGTGCCAGCAGCTTAAGAGGGTCACCCCTCCACTTT. The chain recombines TRBV7-2 with TRBJ1-6; D remains unclear. Germline V CDR1 and CDR2: SGHTA, FQGNSA. The CDR3 spans 12 residues. Between the trimmed V and J ends, which lost 2 bases and 10 bases, there was a span of 6 bases.

This clone appeared a single time. This chain joins TRBV19 and TRBJ2-1; 8 bases are shared with TRBD1. Germline V gene lookup returns CDR1 LNHDA and CDR2 SQIVND (reference sequence). After removal of 3 bases from V and 9 bases from J, the junction contained 7 bases not matched to a gene. The CDR3 is 14 amino acids. This CDR3 reads CASSMGNRGAEQFF. CDR3 nucleotide sequence: TGTGCCAGTAGTATGGGTAACAGGGGGGCTGAGCAGTTCTTC.

J is TRBJ1-1 and V is TRBV5-1; no firm D call. The germline V and J ends were trimmed by 3 bases and 4 bases, with 10 bases remaining between them. Germline loops: CDR1 SGHRS, CDR2 YFSETQ. The CDR3 loop spans 13 amino acids. The CDR3 loop reads CASSWSRGTEAFF. CDR3 DNA sequence: TGCGCCAGCAGCTGGAGTCGGGGCACTGAAGCTTTCTTT.

This chain connects TRBV7-9 to TRBJ2-7; possibly TRBD1 for D (6 bases). From germline, CDR1 is SEHNR and CDR2 FQNEAQ (reference sequence). The V end lost 5 bases, the J end lost 0 bases, and 11 bases lay between the germline ends. The CDR3 is 14 amino acids. Here the CDR3 reads CASSVTGYSYEQYF. The CDR3, as DNA: TGTGCCAGCAGCGTGACAGGTTACTCCTACGAGCAGTACTTC.

The chain combines TRBV4-1 with TRBJ2-7, with D perhaps matching TRBD2 (5 bases). The CDR3 extends over 13 amino acids. Germline assignment: CDR1 MGHRA and CDR2 YSYEKL. Trimming took 4 bases from V and 0 from J, leaving 7 bases between them. The CDR3 sequence is CASSLTSSYEQYF. The CDR3 DNA reads as TGCGCCAGCAGCCTAACTAGCTCCTACGAGCAGTACTTC.

The rearrangement joins TRBV5-1 to TRBJ1-4, with D possibly TRBD1 on 6 matching bases. Trimming cost V 0 bases and J 5 bases, with 14 bases left between them. This CDR3 contains 16 residues. Germline values: CDR1 SGHRS, CDR2 YFSETQ. The CDR3 region is CASSLVPTGPNEKLFF. The CDR3 region has the DNA TGCGCCAGCAGCTTGGTTCCGACAGGACCGAATGAAAAACTGTTTTTT.

The gene calls are TRBV29-1 and TRBJ2-2, with 7 nucleotides matching TRBD1. CDR3 length: 13 amino acids. From germline, CDR1 is SQVTM and CDR2 ANQGSEA. J lost 6 bases, V lost 4 bases, and 5 bases had no gene match. This CDR3 reads CSVATGNPGELFF. Here the CDR3 DNA reads TGCAGCGTTGCGACAGGGAATCCCGGGGAGCTGTTTTTT.

V and J are TRBV9 and TRBJ2-1; no clear D. The CDR3 totals 11 residues. Looked up from germline, CDR1 is SGDLS and CDR2 is YYNGEE. V lost 2 bases and J lost 6, with 3 bases in between. CDR3 sequence reads: CASSVANEQFF. In DNA form, the CDR3 reads TGTGCCAGCAGCGTGGCCAATGAGCAGTTCTTC.

This clone occurred once. J is TRBJ2-1 and V is TRBV9; a possible D gene is TRBD1 (5 bases). Deletions cut 1 base from V and 8 bases from J, with 7 bases between. The germline V gene encodes CDR1 SGDLS and CDR2 YYNGEE. The CDR3 totals 12 residues. This CDR3 is CASSVQGDEQFF. The CDR3 region has the DNA TGTGCCAGCAGCGTACAAGGGGATGAGCAGTTCTTC.

The rearrangement joins TRBV5-4 to TRBJ2-2; TRBD1 is a possible D gene (6 bases). V was shortened by 2 bases and J by 2 bases, with 19 bases between the two germline ends. The CDR3 is 18 residues long. Germline V CDR1 and CDR2: SGHNT, YYREEE (reference sequence). The DNA of the CDR3 is TGTGCCAGCAGCTTTGGGGGCCGCCTAGGGATTAACACCGGGGAGCTGTTTTTT. Its translation is CASSFGGRLGINTGELFF.

This clone was picked up a small number of times. The rearrangement joins TRBV19 to TRBJ1-5, with D possibly being TRBD1 (5 bases). V dropped 5 bases and J dropped 5 bases, with 10 bases sitting between them. In germline, CDR1 is LNHDA, CDR2 SQIVND (reference sequence). The CDR3 loop spans 13 amino acids. The CDR3 region has the DNA TGTGCCAGTAGTTCCGCAGGGCATCAGCCCCAGCATTTT. It encodes CASSSAGHQPQHF.

CDR3 coding DNA: TGTGCCAGCAGCTCACCAAAAAGACAGAACACCGGGGAGCTGTTTTTT. Translation: CASSSPKRQNTGELFF. This chain joins TRBV9 and TRBJ2-2; D is undetermined. This CDR3 is 16 amino acids long. Trimming shortened V by 4 bases and J by 1 base, and 14 bases separated the two germline ends. Germline V gives CDR1 SGDLS, CDR2 YYNGEE.

The chain joins TRBV19 to TRBJ1-1; the match to TRBD1 covers 8 bases. Germline trimming cut 5 bases from V and 11 bases from J; bases unmatched to any gene: 10. Germline CDR1 is LNHDA and CDR2 is SQIVND (reference sequence). This CDR3 region has 13 residues. The CDR3 loop is CASSLQGGVKAFF. CDR3 DNA: TGTGCCAGTAGTTTACAGGGGGGGGTAAAGGCTTTCTTT.

The chain joins TRBV27 to TRBJ2-3; D perhaps matches TRBD1 (10 bases). This CDR3 has 21 residues. Deletions cut 1 base from V and 5 bases from J, with 31 bases between. Germline V CDR1 and CDR2: MNHEY, SMNVEV (reference sequence). CDR3 amino acids: CASSLYPGTGASGGLEDTQYF. The CDR3 DNA is TGTGCCAGCAGTTTATACCCCGGGACAGGGGCAAGCGGGGGGTTGGAAGATACGCAGTATTTT.